This passage covers 22 T cell receptor beta chains from one sample sequenced in a study of Ad26.COV2.S vaccination and SARS-CoV-2 variants (dated by TCRdb to the early 2020s). In light of the paper, this sample's treatment or condition label describes: over 15 received Ad26.COV2.S at low or high dose, single or two shots; 5 received placebo; per-sample allocation not given. For vaccine and placebo recipients, the sequenced repertoires came from samples collected on day 63 after the first injection. Receptors were amplified or captured by the immunoSEQ multiplex PCR assay. TCRdb re-hosts the immuneACCESS table, in-frame sequences only. Its copies lack some clones; in the studies checked, an unresolved V gene accounts for under half of them, and the cause for the rest is not known. The sample table holds roughly 510,000 clones, of which roughly 85% were seen once. Roughly 12% of the sample is in the top ten clones.

Material: peripheral blood, obtained in a trial of Ad26.COV2.S vaccine versus placebo. All receptors derive from a person aged 18-65 years who received the Ad26.COV2.S COVID-19 vaccine or a placebo.

The rearrangement links TRBV6-4 to TRBJ1-5; 9 bases fit TRBD1. Germline V gives CDR1 MRHNA, CDR2 SNTAGT. Trimming at V came to 3 bases and at J to 7 bases, leaving 1 base not matched to a gene. The CDR3 loop spans 13 amino acids. The CDR3 DNA reads TGTGCCAGCAGTGAGGGACAGGGCCAGCCCCAGCATTTT. This gives the protein CASSEGQGQPQHF.

In DNA, the CDR3 is TGCGCCAGCAGCCCTACGGGGGGGGTAGGCACAGATACGCAGTATTTT. Translated, it gives CASSPTGGVGTDTQYF. This chain connects TRBV4-1 to TRBJ2-3, with TRBD2 identical over 8 bases. The germline V gene has CDR1 MGHRA and CDR2 YSYEKL. The V and J ends lost 4 bases and 1 base, in that order; junction bases with no gene match: 7. The CDR3 totals 16 residues.

This clone was picked up many times. The chain has TRBV18 and TRBJ2-2, with 13 bases identical to TRBD2. The germline CDR1 and CDR2 sequences are KGHSH and LQKENI. The CDR3 is made up of 15 amino acids. Losses at the gene ends were 4 bases for V and 7 bases for J; bases not matched to a gene: 3. DNA for the CDR3: TGTGCCAGCTCACGGACTAGCGGGAGAGACGGGGAGCTGTTTTTT. It encodes CASSRTSGRDGELFF.

The chain is built from TRBV19 and TRBJ2-1, with TRBD1 matching 9 bases. CDR1 is LNHDA, CDR2 SQIVND, per germline (reference sequence). The CDR3 covers 14 residues. V was clipped by 8 bases and J by 7 bases; unmatched bases: 9. The CDR3 DNA is TGTGCCAGTGCCTTGGGACAGGGCTCGAATGAGCAGTTCTTC. The encoded protein is CASALGQGSNEQFF.

A note on this clone: Other DNA sequences in the same sample also yield this CDR3. The rearrangement joins TRBV6-5 to TRBJ1-3, with D perhaps TRBD1 (6 bases). The ends were cut back, 4 bases at V and 0 bases at J, with 10 bases in the middle. Germline V gives CDR1 MNHEY, CDR2 SVGAGI. The CDR3 is 15 residues long. CDR3 nucleotides: TGTGCCAGCAGTTCTACAGGGAGCTCTGGAAACACCATATATTTT. Residues: CASSSTGSSGNTIYF.

The chain couples TRBV5-1 to TRBJ2-7; D remains unclear. This CDR3 has 13 amino acids. The germline gives CDR1 SGHRS, CDR2 YFSETQ. The V gene lost 0 bases and the J gene lost 1 base, with 5 bases spanning the gap. The CDR3 region is CASSLGKSYEQYF. CDR3 in DNA: TGCGCCAGCAGCTTGGGCAAATCCTACGAGCAGTACTTC.

The J gene is TRBJ1-2, the V gene TRBV5-4; D possibly corresponds to TRBD1 (5 bases). The ends were cut back, 6 bases at V and 8 bases at J, with 17 bases in the middle. Germline loops: CDR1 SGHNT, CDR2 YYREEE (reference sequence). The CDR3 sequence is 13 residues long. Written as DNA, the CDR3 is TGTGCCAGCACCCCTAGGGGAGAGATCGGCTACACCTTC. Translating gives CASTPRGEIGYTF.

The gene calls are TRBV5-1 and TRBJ2-1, with TRBD1 identical over 8 bases. This CDR3 comprises 13 residues. With 4 bases clipped from V and 9 bases from J, the junction kept 6 bases outside the gene matches. From germline, CDR1 is SGHRS and CDR2 YFSETQ. CDR3 loop: CASSVRGQGEQFF. The CDR3 DNA reads TGCGCCAGCAGCGTCAGGGGGCAGGGTGAGCAGTTCTTC.

About this clone: One end of the junction is discordant with germline, which a read error may explain. In the same sample, other DNA sequences code for this CDR3. CDR3 sequence reads: CASSQDRVNSLEAFF. The DNA for the CDR3 is TGTGCCAGCAGTCAAGATCGGGTTAACAGTCTTGAAGCTTTCTTT. The chain combines TRBV14 with TRBJ1-1; D is ambiguous. CDR3 length: 15 residues. CDR1 and CDR2 from the germline V gene are SGHDN and FVKESK. The full variable domain, its missing parts supplied by reference TRBV14 and TRBJ1-1, is EAGVTQFPSHSVIEKGQTVTLRCDPISGHDNLYWYRRVMGKEIKFLLHFVKESKQDESGMPNNRFLAERTGGTYSTLKVQPAELEDSGVYFCASSQDRVNSLEAFFGQGTRLTVV.

The V and J genes are TRBV7-8 and TRBJ2-7; perhaps TRBD2 as D (6 bases). V lost 5 bases and J lost 2, with 19 bases in between. This CDR3 is built from 16 residues. Germline values: CDR1 SGHVS, CDR2 FQNEAQ. The CDR3 sequence: CASSPEAGGTTYEQYF. The CDR3, as DNA: TGTGCCAGCAGCCCCGAGGCGGGCGGGACCACCTACGAGCAGTACTTC. Drawing the rest from reference TRBV7-8 and TRBJ2-7, the complete variable domain is GAGVSQSPRYKVAKRGQDVALRCDPISGHVSLFWYQQALGQGPEFLTYFQNEAQLDKSGLPSDRFFAERPEGSVSTLKIQRTQQEDSAVYLCASSPEAGGTTYEQYFGPGTRLTVT.

The chain couples TRBV14 to TRBJ1-6; 7 bases match TRBD1. Losses at the gene ends were 5 bases for V and 7 bases for J; bases not matched to a gene: 8. This CDR3 is built from 15 residues. The germline V gene encodes CDR1 SGHDN and CDR2 FVKESK. The DNA for the CDR3 is TGTGCCAGCAGCGCCCTTACAGGGGACAATTCACCCCTCCACTTT. Protein: CASSALTGDNSPLHF.

The V gene is TRBV20-1, the J gene TRBJ2-5; a weak D match, TRBD1 (6 bases). The CDR3 loop spans 14 amino acids. V lost 3 bases, J lost 6 bases, and 17 bases lay in between. Germline V gene sequence: CDR1 DFQATT, CDR2 SNEGSKA (reference sequence). CDR3 DNA sequence: TGCAGTGCTAGTAGGCGCACAGGGTCAAAGACCCAGTACTTC. It is translated as CSASRRTGSKTQYF.

The genes are TRBV7-2 and TRBJ2-5; D uncertain. Germline V lookup: CDR1 SGHTA, CDR2 FQGNSA. This CDR3 contains 13 residues. The ends were cut back, 1 base at V and 7 bases at J, with 10 bases in the middle. The chain's CDR3 is CASSLGRSGTQYF. In DNA, the CDR3 is TGTGCCAGCAGCTTAGGAAGGTCCGGGACCCAGTACTTC. Drawing the rest from reference TRBV7-2 and TRBJ2-5, the complete variable domain is GAGVSQSPSNKVTEKGKDVELRCDPISGHTALYWYRQSLGQGLEFLIYFQGNSAPDKSGLPSDRFSAERTGGSVSTLTIQRTQQEDSAVYLCASSLGRSGTQYFGPGTRLLVL.

This chain uses TRBV28 with TRBJ2-7; D gene uncertain. Germline CDR1 MDHEN, CDR2 SYDVKM. With 7 bases removed from V and 0 bases from J, the gap between germline ends came to 16 bases. This CDR3 has 15 residues. The CDR3 nucleotides are TGTGCCAGCAACCCAGCCTCACCTTTCTCCTACGAGCAGTACTTC. Amino acid sequence: CASNPASPFSYEQYF. The full variable domain, completed using reference TRBV28 and TRBJ2-7, is DVKVTQSSRYLVKRTGEKVFLECVQDMDHENMFWYRQDPGLGLRLIYFSYDVKMKEKGDIPEGYSVSREKKERFSLILESASTNQTSMYLCASNPASPFSYEQYFGPGTRLTVT.

The chain carries TRBV5-1 and TRBJ2-7, with 8 bases that match TRBD2. V was clipped by 3 bases and J by 4 bases; unmatched bases: 9. From germline, CDR1 is SGHRS and CDR2 YFSETQ. This CDR3 has 15 residues. DNA of the CDR3: TGCGCCAGCAGCTCACAAAGCGGGAGTAGGTACGAGCAGTACTTC. Translation gives CASSSQSGSRYEQYF.

Comment on this clone: Relative to the germline gene, one junction end is altered; a read error may explain this. V and J are TRBV13 and TRBJ1-1; TRBD1 is a possible D gene (5 bases). There are 13 residues in the CDR3. CDR1 and CDR2 (germline): PRHDT, FYEKMQ (reference sequence). The CDR3 sequence: CASSSYRNSEAFF. The CDR3, as DNA: TGTGCCAGCAGCTCATACAGGAACTCTGAAGCTTTCTTT.

CDR3 DNA: TGTGCCAGCAGCTCGCCGGGACTAGTTTCGTTCTTC. Its protein is CASSSPGLVSFF. The rearrangement joins TRBV7-8 to TRBJ2-1; 8 nucleotides agree with TRBD2. Trimming cost V 4 bases and J 15 bases; bases outside gene matches: 8. The CDR3 is made up of 12 amino acids. In germline, CDR1 is SGHVS, CDR2 FQNEAQ.

This chain joins TRBV6-1 and TRBJ2-7, with 8 positions matching TRBD1. V lost 3 bases, J lost 2 bases, and 12 bases stayed unmatched. CDR1 is MNHNS and CDR2 is SASEGT in the germline V gene. The CDR3 runs to 17 residues. As DNA, the CDR3 is TGTGCCAGCAGTGATCCGACCGGGACAGGCCCAACCTACGAGCAGTACTTC. It encodes CASSDPTGTGPTYEQYF.

This chain uses TRBV2 with TRBJ2-2; D may match TRBD1 or TRBD2 (5 bases each). Germline V CDR1 and CDR2: SNHLY, FYNNEI. V lost 5 bases and J 7 bases, leaving 8 bases between the germline ends. The CDR3 contains 12 residues. The CDR3 sequence: CASSRGVGELFF. CDR3 sequence (DNA): TGTGCCAGCAGTAGAGGGGTCGGGGAGCTGTTTTTT.

Notes on this clone: Other DNA sequences in this sample translate to the same CDR3. This chain links TRBV9 with TRBJ1-1, with unresolved D. Germline V gives CDR1 SGDLS, CDR2 YYNGEE. The CDR3 loop spans 13 amino acids. V lost 0 bases and J 2 bases, leaving 5 bases between the germline ends. This CDR3 reads CASSVDLNTEAFF. The CDR3 DNA reads TGTGCCAGCAGCGTAGACCTAAACACTGAAGCTTTCTTT.

This clone is a singleton in its sample. CDR3 sequence: CASSITPYRIQYF. In DNA form, the CDR3 reads TGTGCCAGTAGTATAACACCCTACCGAATTCAGTACTTC. The chain uses TRBV19 and TRBJ2-4; D not certain. Deletions cut 2 bases from V and 10 bases from J, with 12 bases between. The CDR3 is 13 amino acids. Germline V lookup: CDR1 LNHDA, CDR2 SQIVND (reference sequence).

This clone was seen once. The identical CDR3 is also encoded by other nucleotide sequences in the sample. The rearrangement joins TRBV29-1 to TRBJ1-2; 10 bases line up with TRBD1. CDR3 length equals 12 residues. In germline, CDR1 is SQVTM, CDR2 ANQGSEA. V was clipped by 5 bases and J by 5 bases; unmatched bases: 2. The CDR3 nucleotides read TGCAGCGTTCGGACAGGGGGATATGGCTACACCTTC. It encodes CSVRTGGYGYTF.